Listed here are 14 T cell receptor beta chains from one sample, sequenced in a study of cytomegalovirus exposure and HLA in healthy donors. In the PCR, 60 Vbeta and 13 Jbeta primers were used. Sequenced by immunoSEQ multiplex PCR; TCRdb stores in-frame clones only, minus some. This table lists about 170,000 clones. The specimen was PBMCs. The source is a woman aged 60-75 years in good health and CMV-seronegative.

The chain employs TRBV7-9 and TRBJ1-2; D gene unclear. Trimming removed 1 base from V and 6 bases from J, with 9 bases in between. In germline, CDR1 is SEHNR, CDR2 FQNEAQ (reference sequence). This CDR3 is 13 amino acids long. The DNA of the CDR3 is TGTGCCAGCAGCTTAGGTCAGGTTCATGGCTACACCTTC. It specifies CASSLGQVHGYTF.

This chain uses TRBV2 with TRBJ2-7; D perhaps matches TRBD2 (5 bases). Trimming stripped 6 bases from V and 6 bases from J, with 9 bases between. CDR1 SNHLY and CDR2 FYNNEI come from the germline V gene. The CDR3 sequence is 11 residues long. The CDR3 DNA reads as TGTGCCAGCAGACGAGGGTTCGAGCAGTACTTC. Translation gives CASRRGFEQYF.

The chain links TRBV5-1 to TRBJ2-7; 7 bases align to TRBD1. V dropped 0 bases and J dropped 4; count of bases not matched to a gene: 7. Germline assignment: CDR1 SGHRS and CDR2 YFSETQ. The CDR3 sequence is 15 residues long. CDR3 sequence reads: CASSLGGTASYEQYF. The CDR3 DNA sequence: TGCGCCAGCAGCTTGGGTGGGACAGCCTCATACGAGCAGTACTTC.

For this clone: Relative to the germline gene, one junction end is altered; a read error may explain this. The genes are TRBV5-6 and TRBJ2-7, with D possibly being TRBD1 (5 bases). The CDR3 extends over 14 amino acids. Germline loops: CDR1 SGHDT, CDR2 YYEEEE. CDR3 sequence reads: CAGSVQGTFYEQYF. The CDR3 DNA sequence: TGTGCCGGCAGCGTGCAGGGAACCTTCTACGAGCAGTACTTC.

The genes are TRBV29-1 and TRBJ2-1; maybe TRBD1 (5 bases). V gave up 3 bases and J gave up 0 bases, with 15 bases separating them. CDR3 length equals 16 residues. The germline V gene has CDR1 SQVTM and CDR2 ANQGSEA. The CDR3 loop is CSVEGNRGHSYNEQFF. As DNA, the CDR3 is TGCAGCGTTGAGGGAAATAGGGGCCACTCCTACAATGAGCAGTTCTTC.

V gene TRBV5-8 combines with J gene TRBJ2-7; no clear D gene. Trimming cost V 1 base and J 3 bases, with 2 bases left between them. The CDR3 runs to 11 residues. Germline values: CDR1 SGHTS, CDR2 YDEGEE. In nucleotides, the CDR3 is TGTGCCAGCAGCTTGCGCTACGAGCAGTACTTC. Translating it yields CASSLRYEQYF.

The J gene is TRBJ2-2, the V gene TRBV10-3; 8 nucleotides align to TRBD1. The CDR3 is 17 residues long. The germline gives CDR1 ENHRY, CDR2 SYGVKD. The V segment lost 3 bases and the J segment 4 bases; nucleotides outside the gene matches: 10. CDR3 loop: CAISDVRYRGITGELFF. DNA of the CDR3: TGTGCCATCAGTGATGTTCGGTACAGGGGGATCACCGGGGAGCTGTTTTTT.

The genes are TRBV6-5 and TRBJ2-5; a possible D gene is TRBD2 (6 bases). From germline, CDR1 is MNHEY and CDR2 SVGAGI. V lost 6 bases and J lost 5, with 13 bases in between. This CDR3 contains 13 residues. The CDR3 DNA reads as TGTGCCAGCAGCCGGTCCAGCGGGGAGACCCAGTACTTC. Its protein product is CASSRSSGETQYF.

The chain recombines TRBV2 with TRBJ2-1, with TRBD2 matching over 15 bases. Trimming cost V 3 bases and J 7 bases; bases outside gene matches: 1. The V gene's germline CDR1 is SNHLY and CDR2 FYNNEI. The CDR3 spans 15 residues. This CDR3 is CASSEGTSGGNEQFF. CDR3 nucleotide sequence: TGTGCCAGCAGTGAGGGGACTAGCGGGGGGAATGAGCAGTTCTTC. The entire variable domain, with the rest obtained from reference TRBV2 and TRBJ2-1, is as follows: EPEVTQTPSHQVTQMGQEVILRCVPISNHLYFYWYRQILGQKVEFLVSFYNNEISEKSEIFDDQFSVERPDGSNFTLKIRSTKLEDSAMYFCASSEGTSGGNEQFFGPGTRLTVL.

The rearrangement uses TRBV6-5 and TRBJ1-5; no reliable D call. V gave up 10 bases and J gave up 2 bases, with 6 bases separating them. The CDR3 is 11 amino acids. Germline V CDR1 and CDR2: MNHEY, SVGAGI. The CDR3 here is CATGGNQPQHF. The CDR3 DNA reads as TGTGCCACCGGGGGCAATCAGCCCCAGCATTTT.

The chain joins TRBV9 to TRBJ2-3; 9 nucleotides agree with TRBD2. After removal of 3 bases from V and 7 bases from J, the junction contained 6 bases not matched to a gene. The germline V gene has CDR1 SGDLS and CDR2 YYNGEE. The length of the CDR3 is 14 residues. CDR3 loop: CASSEREAWNTQYF. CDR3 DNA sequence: TGTGCCAGCAGCGAGCGGGAGGCGTGGAATACGCAGTATTTT. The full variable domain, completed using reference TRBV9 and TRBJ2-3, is DSGVTQTPKHLITATGQRVTLRCSPRSGDLSVYWYQQSLDQGLQFLIQYYNGEERAKGNILERFSAQQFPDLHSELNLSSLELGDSALYFCASSEREAWNTQYFGPGTRLTVL.

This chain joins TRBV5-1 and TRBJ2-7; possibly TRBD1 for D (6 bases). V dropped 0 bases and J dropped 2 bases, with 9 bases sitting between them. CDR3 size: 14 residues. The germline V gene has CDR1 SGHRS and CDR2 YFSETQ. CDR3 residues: CASSLGTATYEQYF. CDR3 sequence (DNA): TGCGCCAGCAGCTTGGGGACAGCAACCTACGAGCAGTACTTC.

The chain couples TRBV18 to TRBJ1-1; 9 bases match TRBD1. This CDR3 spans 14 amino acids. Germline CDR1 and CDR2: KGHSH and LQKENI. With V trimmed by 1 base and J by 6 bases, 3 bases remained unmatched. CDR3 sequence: CASSPRDRVPEAFF. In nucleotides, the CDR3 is TGTGCCAGCTCACCACGGGACAGGGTCCCTGAAGCTTTCTTT.

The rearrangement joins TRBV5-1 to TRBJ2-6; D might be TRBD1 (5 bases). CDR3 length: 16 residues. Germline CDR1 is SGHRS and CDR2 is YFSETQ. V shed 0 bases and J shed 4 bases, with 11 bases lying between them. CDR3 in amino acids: CASSLGGLNGANVLTF. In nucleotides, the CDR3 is TGCGCCAGCAGCTTGGGGGGCCTGAACGGGGCCAACGTCCTGACTTTC. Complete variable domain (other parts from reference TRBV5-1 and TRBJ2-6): KAGVTQTPRYLIKTRGQQVTLSCSPISGHRSVSWYQQTPGQGLQFLFEYFSETQRNKGNFPGRFSGRQFSNSRSEMNVSTLELGDSALYLCASSLGGLNGANVLTFGAGSRLTVL.